Sequencing of this T cell receptor beta chain was carried out in a study of T cells after posttransplantation cyclophosphamide. Study-level points and caveats: TRB clonality was highly associated with recipient CMV seropositivity and reactivation.

Comments on this clone: Its matching antigen is unknown.

A marrow graft followed busulfan-fludarabine conditioning, with cyclophosphamide on days +3 and +4. V lost 5 bases, J lost 4 bases, and 13 bases stayed unmatched. This CDR3 region has 18 residues. Germline V gives CDR1 MNHEY, CDR2 SMNVEV (reference sequence). Some clones are missing from TCRdb's copy, which holds only in-frame ones; the method was immunoSEQ multiplex PCR. Counted here are about 7,200 clones, 82% occurring once; the ten biggest clones make up 17%. The starting material was CD4+ T cells sorted from blood, obtained approximately 1,100 days after allogeneic stem cell transplant with posttransplant cyclophosphamide. This receptor was identified in a female patient aged 40-50 years who received an allogeneic stem cell transplant from a related donor, was CMV-positive, and had no GVHD. Among the T cells, some may be from the graft donor. V and J are TRBV27 and TRBJ2-2, with 10 bases identical to TRBD2. The CDR3 loop is CASSPALERGGRTGELFF. CDR3 bases: TGTGCCAGCAGTCCTGCCCTAGAGCGGGGGGGGCGCACCGGGGAGCTGTTTTTT.